These 8 T cell receptor beta chains came from one sample sequenced in a study of blood T cells in healthy people across ages. A second 7 to 11 cycle PCR used barcoded and J-beta primers. MiXCR, run by TCRdb on the 5' RACE reads, gives a single entry per CDR3 protein. The sample has roughly 700,000 distinct CDR3 sequences, more than 40% seen once; the top ten hold roughly 31%. Sequenced input: blood. Receptor source: a woman aged 55-75 years in good health.

This clonotype has only a few counts. The V and J genes are TRBV28 and TRBJ2-5, with 7 bases lining up with TRBD2. With V trimmed by 3 bases and J by 1 base, 5 bases remained unmatched. CDR1 MDHEN and CDR2 SYDVKM come from the germline V gene. The CDR3 consists of 15 residues. CDR3 sequence (DNA): TGTGCCAGCAGTTTCATCTCTAGCGGCCAAGAGACCCAGTACTTC. Amino acid sequence: CASSFISSGQETQYF.

The rearrangement joins TRBV27 to TRBJ2-1, with 12 bases aligning to TRBD2. CDR1 is MNHEY and CDR2 is SMNVEV in the germline V gene (reference sequence). This CDR3 is 15 amino acids long. The V and J ends lost 2 bases and 8 bases, in that order; junction bases with no gene match: 4. The CDR3 DNA is TGTGCCAGCAGTTTAGCGACTAGCGGGAGCGATGAGCAGTTCTTC. It specifies CASSLATSGSDEQFF.

The chain links TRBV4-2 to TRBJ2-7; 12 positions match TRBD2. Looked up from germline, CDR1 is LGHNA and CDR2 is YNFKEQ. J gave up 4 bases and V 0 bases, and 4 bases lay outside the gene matches. This CDR3 region has 16 residues. CDR3 coding DNA: TGTGCCAGCAGCCAAGAGACTAGCGGGAGTTTATACGAGCAGTACTTC. It yields the protein CASSQETSGSLYEQYF.

The CDR3 protein is CASSLEFSDTQYF. The CDR3 DNA is TGTGCCAGCAGCTTAGAATTTTCAGATACGCAGTATTTT. J is TRBJ2-3 and V is TRBV7-2; D uncertain. V lost 1 base, J lost 4 bases, and 6 bases lay in between. The CDR3 sequence is 13 residues long. The germline V gene encodes CDR1 SGHTA and CDR2 FQGNSA.

This chain links TRBV4-2 with TRBJ2-7; 8 bases align to TRBD2. The CDR3 spans 17 residues. Looked up from germline, CDR1 is LGHNA and CDR2 is YNFKEQ. V gave up 0 bases and J gave up 4 bases; unmatched junction bases: 11. Here the CDR3 reads CASSQEGPSGSGYEQYF. The CDR3 DNA reads TGTGCCAGCAGCCAAGAGGGCCCCAGCGGGAGTGGATACGAGCAGTACTTC.

This clonotype came up a few times. The CDR3 nucleotides are TGTGCCAGCAGCCAAGCGGGACTAGCGGGAGATTACAATGAGCAGTTCTTC. It specifies CASSQAGLAGDYNEQFF. V gene TRBV4-2 combines with J gene TRBJ2-1; 14 positions agree with TRBD2. J was trimmed by 4 bases and V by 1 base; bases with no gene match: 3. Germline CDR1 reads LGHNA; CDR2 reads YNFKEQ. There are 17 residues in the CDR3.

The chain joins TRBV11-1 to TRBJ2-7; D ambiguous. Between the trimmed V and J ends, which lost 1 base and 7 bases, there was a span of 20 bases. The CDR3 runs 16 residues. Per the germline V gene, CDR1 is SGHAT and CDR2 is FQDESV (reference sequence). In nucleotides, the CDR3 is TGTGCCAGCAGCTTAGAGGCTATCACGTCCTACAATGAGCAGTACTTC. This sequence encodes CASSLEAITSYNEQYF.

To note about this clonotype: The junction does not match germline at one end; this may be a read error. The chain employs TRBV18 and TRBJ2-5; D is ambiguous. The J call is doubtful: the DNA matches TRBJ2-7 better. The CDR3 consists of 12 residues. CDR1 and CDR2 from the germline V gene are KGHSH and LQKENI. The chain's CDR3 is CASAPSRNEQYF. The DNA for the CDR3 is TGTGCCAGCGCACCTTCTAGGAACGAGCAGTACTTC.